Following are 16 T cell receptor beta chains from one sample sequenced in a study of T cells in Graves' hyperthyroidism and ophthalmopathy. Regions amplified from RNA transcripts were the TCR beta CDR3 regions. Researchers ran a first-round RT-PCR on the TCR CDR3 using the HTBI primer set. TCRdb reprocessed the multiplex PCR reads with MiXCR, giving one entry per CDR3 protein. Of about 400,000 distinct CDR3 sequences in the sample, roughly 14% are singletons; the top ten hold 25% to 35%. The sample taken for sequencing was blood. The receptors derive from a woman in her late teens or twenties with Graves' hyperthyroidism that later progressed to Graves' ophthalmopathy.

This clonotype was detected many times. J is TRBJ1-2 and V is TRBV20-1; unclear D gene. The length of the CDR3 is 15 residues. V shed 4 bases and J shed 3 bases, with 18 bases lying between them. The germline CDR1 and CDR2 sequences are DFQATT and SNEGSKA (reference sequence). CDR3: CSATPLGGTDYGYTF. CDR3 in DNA: TGCAGTGCTACTCCGCTGGGTGGAACTGACTATGGCTACACCTTC.

This clonotype was seen more than once but under ten times. The V call is TRBV28, the J call TRBJ2-7, with a tentative D call TRBD2 (5 bases). The V end was cut by 1 base, the J end by 3 bases, with 13 bases between. The CDR3 is 15 amino acids. Germline V gives CDR1 MDHEN, CDR2 SYDVKM. As DNA, the CDR3 is TGTGCCAGCAGTTTATCCGCTTCCCGGGGCTACGAGCAGTACTTC. Amino acid sequence: CASSLSASRGYEQYF.

The rearrangement links TRBV11-3 to TRBJ2-1; 12 bases map to TRBD1. CDR1 and CDR2 (germline): SGHNT, YENEEA. The CDR3 sequence is 15 residues long. V was pared by 4 bases and J by 8 bases, with 6 bases of the junction left unmatched. The CDR3 region is CASSSGQGAFYEQFF. CDR3 DNA: TGTGCCAGCAGCTCGGGACAGGGGGCCTTTTATGAGCAGTTCTTC.

This clonotype was recorded at least ten times. The rearrangement joins TRBV28 to TRBJ2-7, with D possibly being TRBD1 (6 bases). Trimming removed 5 bases from V and 2 bases from J, with 16 bases in between. Germline CDR1 and CDR2: MDHEN and SYDVKM. This CDR3 spans 15 amino acids. The CDR3 sequence is CASSPPGHRTYEQYF. CDR3 nucleotide sequence: TGTGCCAGCAGTCCCCCGGGACATAGGACCTACGAGCAGTACTTC.

Points on this clonotype: Mismatch with germline at one junction end may stem from a read error. The V and J genes are TRBV18 and TRBJ2-3; D might be TRBD1 or TRBD2, each matching 6 bases. There are 19 residues in the CDR3. The germline CDR1 and CDR2 sequences are KGHSH and LQKENI. CDR3 amino acids: CASSLPIWGRGRRTDAQYF. CDR3 in DNA: TGTGCCAGCTCACTTCCTATCTGGGGGCGGGGCCGCCGCACAGATGCGCAGTATTTT.

This clonotype was recorded a few times. The chain recombines TRBV19 with TRBJ2-2, with D possibly TRBD2 on 6 matching bases. From germline, CDR1 is LNHDA and CDR2 SQIVND (reference sequence). V dropped 3 bases and J dropped 0 bases, with 8 bases sitting between them. The CDR3 sequence is 15 residues long. The CDR3 DNA is TGTGCCAGTAGTATGTTAGCGGCGAACACCGGGGAGCTGTTTTTT. It encodes CASSMLAANTGELFF. Together with reference TRBV19 and TRBJ2-2, the CDR3 gives the full variable domain: DGGITQSPKYLFRKEGQNVTLSCEQNLNHDAMYWYRQDPGQGLRLIYYSQIVNDFQKGDIAEGYSVSREKKESFPLTVTSAQKNPTAFYLCASSMLAANTGELFFGEGSRLTVL.

V is TRBV2 and J is TRBJ2-3; D perhaps matches TRBD2 (5 bases). CDR3 length equals 12 residues. V was shortened by 10 bases and J by 5 bases, with 13 bases between the two germline ends. Germline CDR1 is SNHLY and CDR2 is FYNNEI. DNA for the CDR3: TGTGCCACCCTAAAAGAGGGAGATACGCAGTATTTT. Its translation: CATLKEGDTQYF.

This clonotype was picked up a small number of times. The chain recombines TRBV9 with TRBJ2-7; TRBD2 might be the D (6 bases). Germline V CDR1 and CDR2: SGDLS, YYNGEE. V lost 2 bases to trimming and J lost 3 bases, with 9 bases between them. This CDR3 has 13 residues. The CDR3 DNA is TGTGCCAGCAGCGTCGGGGGAAACTACGAGCAGTACTTC. This gives the protein CASSVGGNYEQYF.

This rearrangement joins TRBV28 to TRBJ2-7; the match to TRBD2 covers 8 bases. Germline V lookup: CDR1 MDHEN, CDR2 SYDVKM. The trim removed 6 bases at V and 2 bases at J, leaving 3 bases unmatched. The CDR3 totals 13 residues. In nucleotides, the CDR3 is TGTGCCAGCAGAACTAGCGGCCCCTACGAGCAGTACTTC. The encoded protein is CASRTSGPYEQYF.

At least ten counts were recorded for this clonotype. The chain recombines TRBV11-2 with TRBJ2-3, with D perhaps matching TRBD2 (6 bases). Germline V gives CDR1 SGHAT, CDR2 FQNNGV. The CDR3 has 15 amino acids. Trimming removed 5 bases from V and 0 bases from J, with 12 bases in between. The CDR3 region has the DNA TGTGCCAGCAGCATTAGCGGTCCTAGCACAGATACGCAGTATTTT. Amino acid sequence: CASSISGPSTDTQYF.

This clonotype showed up many times. This chain connects TRBV3-1 to TRBJ2-1; D is possibly TRBD2 (6 bases). Trimming left V 4 bases short and J 2 bases short, with 15 bases between. Germline CDR1 LGHDT, CDR2 YNNKEL (reference sequence). There are 16 residues in the CDR3. The CDR3 bases are TGTGCCAGCAGCCTCTCCGGGGGTCTGCCCTACAATGAGCAGTTCTTC. It yields the protein CASSLSGGLPYNEQFF.

This clonotype was recorded many times. This sequence joins TRBV7-9 and TRBJ1-1; D gene uncertain. CDR3 length: 13 amino acids. The V gene's germline CDR1 is SEHNR and CDR2 FQNEAQ (reference sequence). V lost 5 bases and J lost 1, with 8 bases in between. CDR3 nucleotide sequence: TGTGCCAGCAGCGCTTCCAAGAACACTGAAGCTTTCTTT. Its translation: CASSASKNTEAFF.

CDR3 bases: TGTGCCAGCAACAGAGCGGAGACAGATACGCAGTATTTT. Translation gives CASNRAETDTQYF. This chain joins TRBV12-3 or TRBV12-4 and TRBJ2-3; weak D call: TRBD2 (5 bases). V was pared by 7 bases and J by 3 bases, with 11 bases between. There are 13 residues in the CDR3.

This clonotype showed up many times. This rearrangement joins TRBV4-1 to TRBJ2-5; 12 bases fit TRBD2. Germline V lookup: CDR1 MGHRA, CDR2 YSYEKL. CDR3 length: 17 residues. V lost 0 bases and J lost 3; bases outside the gene matches: 5. CDR3 amino acids: CASSQESGLAGKETQYF. The CDR3 DNA follows: TGCGCCAGCAGCCAAGAGTCGGGACTAGCGGGCAAAGAGACCCAGTACTTC.

This clonotype was observed a few times. This sequence may be a read error, since a much larger clone differs from it by one base. The V and J genes are TRBV28 and TRBJ1-1; D call uncertain. Trimming took 8 bases from V and 5 from J, leaving 18 bases between them. Germline V gene data show CDR1 as MDHEN and CDR2 as SYDVKM. The CDR3 extends over 14 amino acids. The CDR3 region has the DNA TGTGCCAGCGCGATGATAGACCGGCCTACTGAAGCTTTCTTT. This gives the protein CASAMIDRPTEAFF. Full variable domain (rest looked up from reference TRBV28 and TRBJ1-1): DVKVTQSSRYLVKRTGEKVFLECVQDMDHENMFWYRQDPGLGLRLIYFSYDVKMKEKGDIPEGYSVSREKKERFSLILESASTNQTSMYLCASAMIDRPTEAFFGQGTRLTVV.

This clonotype has at least ten counts. V is TRBV30 and J is TRBJ2-7; 8 bases match TRBD2. CDR3 length: 14 residues. J gave up 4 bases and V 0 bases, and 5 bases lay outside the gene matches. Germline V gene sequence: CDR1 GTSNPN, CDR2 SVGIG (reference sequence). The CDR3 bases are TGTGCCTGGAGTGTTCAGCGGGAGATTTACGAGCAGTACTTC. It codes for CAWSVQREIYEQYF.